The T cell receptor (beta chain) described here comes from a study of immune cell composition in non-small cell lung cancer. Across the study: Tumours were mainly lung adenocarcinoma or squamous cell carcinoma. General observations from the study: TIL tumour reactivity correlated with maximal tumour-associated clone frequency in adenocarcinoma. Tumour-reactive clones were not shown to match dominant in vivo tumour clones.

Normal lung was sampled as far from the tumour as possible, at least 3 cm. Note on this clone: The antigen remains undetermined.

Libraries were prepared by immunoSEQ multiplex PCR; TCRdb keeps only in-frame clonotypes and omits some of them. The sample contains a few thousand clones, around 67% of which appear only once. In germline, CDR1 is SGDLS, CDR2 YYNGEE. The V gene lost 3 bases and the J gene lost 5 bases, with 14 bases spanning the gap. The CDR3 runs 14 residues. Material for sequencing was non-adjacent lung tissue. The chain couples TRBV9 to TRBJ2-5; D possibly corresponds to TRBD1 (5 bases). The source is a human donor with non-small cell lung cancer. CDR3 in amino acids: CASSATVQFETQYF. CDR3 in DNA: TGTGCCAGCAGCGCGACAGTGCAGTTTGAGACCCAGTACTTC.